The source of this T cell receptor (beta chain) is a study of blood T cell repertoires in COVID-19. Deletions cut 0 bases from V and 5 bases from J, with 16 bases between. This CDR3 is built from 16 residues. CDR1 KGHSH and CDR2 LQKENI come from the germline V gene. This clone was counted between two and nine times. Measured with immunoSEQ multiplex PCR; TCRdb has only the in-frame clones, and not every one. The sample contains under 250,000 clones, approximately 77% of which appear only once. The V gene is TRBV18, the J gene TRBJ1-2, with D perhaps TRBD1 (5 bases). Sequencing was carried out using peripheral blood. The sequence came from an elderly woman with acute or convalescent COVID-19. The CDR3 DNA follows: TGTGCCAGCTCACCACCAACAGGTAGTATGTGGTATGGCTACACCTTC. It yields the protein CASSPPTGSMWYGYTF.